This is a list of T cell receptor beta chains from one sample in a study of shared clonotypes between healthy human individuals. The assay was immunoSEQ multiplex PCR, and TCRdb's table has in-frame clones only and misses some. The sample lists about 2.1 million clones, about 93% seen once, with approximately 1.7% in the top ten. Sequenced input: naive CD8+ T cells from PBMCs. These receptors originate from a man between 18 and 35 years old in good health. Some clones in this sample may be carry-over from other donors' samples. Each CDR3 is given with its conserved first and last residue. The D gene is left open where the match is weak. Clone size is shown for a subset of rows, as once, few, many or a class of expanded clone.

clone_size: .
d_call: TRBD1
j_call: TRBJ1-3
v_call: TRBV4-1
cdr3_aa: CASSQDMTGGNTIYF
cdr3_nt: TGCGCCAGCAGCCAAGATATGACAGGGGGAAACACCATATATTTT

clone_size: once
d_call: .
j_call: TRBJ1-1
v_call: TRBV4-1
cdr3_aa: CASSQGVGTEAFF
cdr3_nt: TGCGCCAGCAGCCAAGGGGTGGGCACTGAAGCTTTCTTT

clone_size: once
d_call: .
j_call: TRBJ1-6
v_call: TRBV29-1
cdr3_aa: CSARVESYNSPLHF
cdr3_nt: TGCAGCGCTCGGGTGGAATCGTATAATTCACCCCTCCACTTT

clone_size: .
d_call: .
j_call: TRBJ2-7
v_call: TRBV4-3
cdr3_aa: CASSQDPPPRGSSYEQYF
cdr3_nt: TGCGCCAGCAGCCAAGATCCACCCCCCAGGGGAAGCTCCTACGAGCAGTACTTC

clone_size: .
d_call: .
j_call: TRBJ2-7
v_call: TRBV7-9
cdr3_aa: CASRLGASEYEQYF
cdr3_nt: TGTGCCAGCAGGTTAGGGGCTAGCGAGTACGAGCAGTACTTC

clone_size: .
d_call: .
j_call: TRBJ1-5
v_call: TRBV27
cdr3_aa: CASSLEGGSPKEHF
cdr3_nt: TGTGCCAGCAGTTTGGAAGGGGGGAGCCCCAAGGAGCATTTT

clone_size: .
d_call: .
j_call: TRBJ1-4
v_call: TRBV12-5
cdr3_aa: CASGLVLAGRKTANEKLFF
cdr3_nt: TGTGCTAGTGGTTTGGTACTCGCAGGGAGGAAGACTGCTAATGAAAAACTGTTTTTT

clone_size: .
d_call: .
j_call: TRBJ2-7
v_call: TRBV7-2
cdr3_aa: CARAGRGPYEQYF
cdr3_nt: TGTGCCAGGGCGGGGCGGGGCCCCTACGAGCAGTACTTC

clone_size: once
d_call: .
j_call: TRBJ2-2
v_call: TRBV6-6
cdr3_aa: CASGGAGTFAGELFF
cdr3_nt: TGTGCCAGCGGGGGGGCAGGAACATTCGCCGGGGAGCTGTTTTTT

clone_size: .
d_call: TRBD1
j_call: TRBJ2-7
v_call: TRBV27
cdr3_aa: CASSFVQGWAYEQYF
cdr3_nt: TGTGCCAGCAGTTTCGTACAGGGGTGGGCCTACGAGCAGTACTTC

clone_size: .
d_call: .
j_call: TRBJ2-2
v_call: TRBV2
cdr3_aa: CASSVGRSGTGELFF
cdr3_nt: TGTGCCAGCAGTGTGGGGCGGTCGGGCACCGGGGAGCTGTTTTTT

clone_size: once
d_call: .
j_call: TRBJ2-5
v_call: TRBV7-8
cdr3_aa: CASKGERYQETQYF
cdr3_nt: TGTGCCAGCAAGGGGGAGAGGTACCAAGAGACCCAGTACTTC

clone_size: .
d_call: .
j_call: TRBJ2-1
v_call: TRBV27
cdr3_aa: CASSLTADYNEQFF
cdr3_nt: TGTGCCAGCAGTTTAACAGCGGACTACAATGAGCAGTTCTTC

clone_size: .
d_call: .
j_call: TRBJ1-1
v_call: TRBV27
cdr3_aa: CASRAQGIRTEAFF
cdr3_nt: TGTGCCAGCAGGGCGCAGGGGATTCGGACTGAAGCTTTCTTT

clone_size: .
d_call: .
j_call: TRBJ2-2
v_call: TRBV6-4
cdr3_aa: CASSDSWTVNTGELFF
cdr3_nt: TGTGCCAGCAGTGACTCTTGGACAGTGAACACCGGGGAGCTGTTTTTT

clone_size: few
d_call: TRBD2
j_call: TRBJ2-1
v_call: TRBV27
cdr3_aa: CASSLAGVPYNEQFF
cdr3_nt: TGTGCCAGCAGTTTAGCGGGAGTCCCCTACAATGAGCAGTTCTTC

clone_size: .
d_call: TRBD2
j_call: TRBJ2-1
v_call: TRBV5-6
cdr3_aa: CASSPGTSGEQFF
cdr3_nt: TGTGCCAGCAGCCCCGGGACTAGCGGGGAGCAGTTCTTC

clone_size: .
d_call: .
j_call: TRBJ2-7
v_call: TRBV19
cdr3_aa: CASSIAGLSRYEQYF
cdr3_nt: TGTGCCAGTAGTATAGCAGGGTTAAGTCGCTACGAGCAGTACTTC

clone_size: .
d_call: TRBD2
j_call: TRBJ2-3
v_call: TRBV9
cdr3_aa: CASSEGYSSGGTDTQYF
cdr3_nt: TGTGCCAGCAGCGAGGGATATAGTAGCGGGGGCACAGATACGCAGTATTTT

clone_size: once
d_call: TRBD2
j_call: TRBJ2-6
v_call: TRBV9
cdr3_aa: CASSPRGVSGANVLTF
cdr3_nt: TGTGCCAGCAGCCCCCGGGGGGTCTCGGGGGCCAACGTCCTGACTTTC

clone_size: .
d_call: .
j_call: TRBJ2-7
v_call: TRBV6-5
cdr3_aa: CASSYSGRDYEQYF
cdr3_nt: TGTGCCAGCAGTTACTCCGGCAGAGATTACGAGCAGTACTTC

clone_size: few
d_call: TRBD1
j_call: TRBJ1-2
v_call: TRBV19
cdr3_aa: CASSTGQGGYTF
cdr3_nt: TGTGCCAGTAGTACGGGACAGGGGGGCTACACCTTC

clone_size: .
d_call: .
j_call: TRBJ1-1
v_call: TRBV7-9
cdr3_aa: CASSTGNTEAFF
cdr3_nt: TGTGCCAGCAGCACAGGTAACACTGAAGCTTTCTTT

clone_size: .
d_call: TRBD2
j_call: TRBJ2-7
v_call: TRBV28
cdr3_aa: CASSTREGGEQYF
cdr3_nt: TGTGCCAGCAGTACGCGGGAGGGCGGAGAGCAGTACTTC

clone_size: .
d_call: TRBD1
j_call: TRBJ2-7
v_call: TRBV4-2
cdr3_aa: CASSQAGTETSSYEQYF
cdr3_nt: TGTGCCAGCAGCCAGGCCGGGACAGAAACTAGCTCCTACGAGCAGTACTTC

clone_size: .
d_call: .
j_call: TRBJ2-1
v_call: TRBV6-5
cdr3_aa: CASSYEGFYNEQFF
cdr3_nt: TGTGCCAGCAGTTACGAGGGGTTCTACAATGAGCAGTTCTTC

clone_size: .
d_call: .
j_call: TRBJ2-4
v_call: TRBV15
cdr3_aa: CATSSDHGNIQYF
cdr3_nt: TGTGCCACCAGCAGCGATCACGGGAACATTCAGTACTTC

clone_size: .
d_call: TRBD2
j_call: TRBJ2-2
v_call: TRBV29-1
cdr3_aa: CSVTLSGLNTGELFF
cdr3_nt: TGCAGCGTTACCCTTAGCGGGCTGAACACCGGGGAGCTGTTTTTT

clone_size: .
d_call: .
j_call: TRBJ2-3
v_call: TRBV11-2
cdr3_aa: CASSLRSTDTQYF
cdr3_nt: TGTGCCAGCAGCTTACGGAGCACAGATACGCAGTATTTT

clone_size: .
d_call: TRBD1
j_call: TRBJ1-5
v_call: TRBV5-6
cdr3_aa: CASSTGQGNQPQHF
cdr3_nt: TGTGCCAGCAGCACCGGACAGGGTAATCAGCCCCAGCATTTT

clone_size: .
d_call: .
j_call: TRBJ1-5
v_call: TRBV15
cdr3_aa: CATGAGDHQPQHF
cdr3_nt: TGTGCCACCGGGGCTGGGGATCATCAGCCCCAGCATTTT

clone_size: .
d_call: .
j_call: TRBJ1-1
v_call: TRBV2
cdr3_aa: CASRVMNTEAFF
cdr3_nt: TGTGCCAGCAGGGTCATGAACACTGAAGCTTTCTTT

clone_size: .
d_call: TRBD1
j_call: TRBJ1-5
v_call: TRBV28
cdr3_aa: CASRPGTGRNQPQHF
cdr3_nt: TGTGCCAGCAGACCCGGGACAGGGAGGAATCAGCCCCAGCATTTT

clone_size: .
d_call: .
j_call: TRBJ1-1
v_call: TRBV10-3
cdr3_aa: CAISESRGGTGNTEAFF
cdr3_nt: TGTGCCATCAGTGAGTCCAGGGGAGGGACGGGGAACACTGAAGCTTTCTTT

clone_size: .
d_call: TRBD1
j_call: TRBJ2-7
v_call: TRBV7-9
cdr3_aa: CASSLVGGTGVRYF
cdr3_nt: TGTGCCAGCAGCTTAGTGGGCGGGACAGGGGTTCGGTACTTC

clone_size: once
d_call: .
j_call: TRBJ2-5
v_call: TRBV4-1
cdr3_aa: CASSPEFATRQETQYF
cdr3_nt: TGCGCCAGCAGCCCGGAGTTCGCGACAAGACAAGAGACCCAGTACTTC

clone_size: .
d_call: .
j_call: TRBJ2-1
v_call: TRBV14
cdr3_aa: CASSQFQGAGGEQFF
cdr3_nt: TGTGCCAGCAGCCAGTTCCAGGGGGCGGGAGGTGAGCAGTTCTTC

clone_size: .
d_call: TRBD2
j_call: TRBJ2-1
v_call: TRBV7-3
cdr3_aa: CASSLTLAGRGYNEQFF
cdr3_nt: TGTGCCAGCAGCTTAACCCTGGCGGGGAGGGGTTACAATGAGCAGTTCTTC

clone_size: .
d_call: .
j_call: TRBJ1-2
v_call: TRBV7-9
cdr3_aa: CASSSPGRQNYGYTF
cdr3_nt: TGTGCCAGCAGCTCCCCCGGACGGCAGAACTATGGCTACACCTTC

clone_size: .
d_call: .
j_call: TRBJ1-1
v_call: TRBV9
cdr3_aa: CASSDDPGADLMNTEAFF
cdr3_nt: TGTGCCAGCAGCGACGACCCGGGGGCCGACCTGATGAACACTGAAGCTTTCTTT

clone_size: .
d_call: .
j_call: TRBJ2-1
v_call: TRBV27
cdr3_aa: CASTFSPASYNEQFF
cdr3_nt: TGTGCCAGCACGTTCAGTCCGGCATCCTACAATGAGCAGTTCTTC

clone_size: .
d_call: TRBD1
j_call: TRBJ2-1
v_call: TRBV5-1
cdr3_aa: CASSLTGVGRYNEQFF
cdr3_nt: TGCGCCAGCAGCCTAACAGGGGTGGGAAGGTACAATGAGCAGTTCTTC